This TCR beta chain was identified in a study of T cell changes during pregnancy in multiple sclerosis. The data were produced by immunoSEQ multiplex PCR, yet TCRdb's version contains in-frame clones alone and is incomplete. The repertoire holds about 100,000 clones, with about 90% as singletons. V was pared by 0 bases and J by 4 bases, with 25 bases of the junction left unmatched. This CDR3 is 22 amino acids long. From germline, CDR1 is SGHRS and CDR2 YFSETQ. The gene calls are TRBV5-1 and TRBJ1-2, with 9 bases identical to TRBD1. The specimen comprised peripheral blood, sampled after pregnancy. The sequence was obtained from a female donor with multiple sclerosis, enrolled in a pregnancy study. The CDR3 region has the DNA TGCGCCAGCAGCTTGGGTCTCCCCACAGGGGGCGTTGAGCCCGCCTATAGCTATGGCTACACCTTC. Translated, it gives CASSLGLPTGGVEPAYSYGYTF.